The source of this T cell receptor beta chain is a study of blood T cells in healthy people across ages. The authors ran a second PCR of roughly 6 to 12 cycles using a sample-barcoded 5' primer and a J-beta primer mix. Sequencing of every sample gave 3 million or more CDR3-containing paired-end reads. Each CDR3 protein gets one entry after TCRdb re-called the 5' RACE reads with MiXCR. This repertoire shows about 1 million distinct CDR3 sequences, 25% found once; its top ten account for around 0.75%. This clonotype was detected a few times. The V and J ends lost 7 bases and 3 bases respectively, with 13 bases between them. The CDR3 is made up of 14 amino acids. This same sample was also part of a study on T cells of mothers and their children. From that report: All extracted RNA went into cDNA synthesis, roughly 1.5 ug per 15 ul. The authors added sample barcodes and 2-4 random nucleotides using the M1S primer of the second PCR.

This sequence joins TRBV12-3 or TRBV12-4 and TRBJ2-1; tentatively, D is TRBD2 (5 bases). This clonotype was sampled from a girl aged 2 to 10 in good health. The sequenced material came from blood. CDR3 DNA sequence: TGTGCCAGCACCAACTCCGGGGACTACAATGAGCAGTTCTTC. The encoded protein is CASTNSGDYNEQFF.